Below, one TCR beta chain is given with its context. The data belong to a study of blood T cell repertoires in COVID-19. Study overall: Whether acute or convalescent, the COVID-19 samples came from the United States, Italy and Spain. The cDNA or gDNA used as material had been derived from T cells, B-cell-depleted T cells, or PBMCs.

The CDR3 is 13 amino acids. V lost 4 bases and J lost 1, with 7 bases in between. From germline, CDR1 is LNHDA and CDR2 SQIVND (reference sequence). Per the authors' pipeline: Amplification of reference gene primers was used by the study to estimate nucleated cell counts. The data were produced by immunoSEQ multiplex PCR, yet TCRdb's version contains in-frame clones alone and is incomplete. V and J calls and clone size are copied from that table; D and trimming were computed from the DNA. Of approximately 280,000 clones in the sample, around 87% were seen once. The clonotype originates from a woman aged 25 to 45 who had recovered from COVID-19. Material: peripheral blood. The rearrangement joins TRBV19 to TRBJ1-1, with D unclear. CDR3 sequence reads: CASSTQSNTEAFF. In DNA form, the CDR3 reads TGTGCCAGTAGTACTCAGTCGAACACTGAAGCTTTCTTT.